These 28 T cell receptor beta chains were sequenced from one sample in a study of OX40 agonist ivuxolimab in advanced cancers. Produced via immunoSEQ multiplex PCR; TCRdb's table is partial and in-frame only. This sample has about 60,000 clones, with roughly 84% found just once. This material consisted of CD4+ or CD8+ T cells sorted from blood, taken in a trial of the OX40 agonist ivuxolimab. The receptors stem from an adult with an advanced solid tumor such as melanoma, head and neck, liver or kidney cancer.

The chain uses TRBV13 and TRBJ1-4; 8 nucleotides align to TRBD1. The CDR3 sequence is 15 residues long. CDR1 PRHDT and CDR2 FYEKMQ come from the germline V gene (reference sequence). V lost 5 bases to trimming and J lost 5 bases; unmatched junction nucleotides: 7. DNA of the CDR3: TGTGCCAGCAGCCCCTGGGACAGGAGAAATGAAAAACTGTTTTTT. Its translation is CASSPWDRRNEKLFF.

The V gene is TRBV25-1, the J gene TRBJ2-3; weak D call: TRBD2 (7 bases). The CDR3 contains 13 residues. Trimming stripped 5 bases from V and 7 bases from J, with 13 bases between. Germline CDR1 is MGHDK and CDR2 is SYGVNS. The CDR3 DNA follows: TGTGCCAGCAGTAAAGGGGGGGGTTATACGCAGTATTTT. Translated: CASSKGGGYTQYF.

The V gene is TRBV5-1, the J gene TRBJ2-5; 7 nucleotides line up with TRBD1. The CDR3 consists of 14 residues. Germline values: CDR1 SGHRS, CDR2 YFSETQ. Germline trimming cut 4 bases from V and 1 base from J; bases unmatched to any gene: 4. The CDR3 sequence is CASSRGQSQETQYF. The CDR3 region has the DNA TGCGCCAGCAGCCGGGGACAGTCCCAAGAGACCCAGTACTTC.

The chain joins TRBV11-2 to TRBJ2-6, with D perhaps given as TRBD1 or TRBD2 (5 bases each). The germline CDR1 and CDR2 sequences are SGHAT and FQNNGV. There are 19 residues in the CDR3. Trimming cost V 4 bases and J 0 bases, with 19 bases left between them. CDR3 DNA: TGTGCCAGCAGCTCTCCCCTCCGACGGGGCTCCTCTGGGGCCAACGTCCTGACTTTC. The encoded protein is CASSSPLRRGSSGANVLTF.

This clone came up once. J is TRBJ1-5 and V is TRBV6-1; D may be TRBD1 (5 bases). CDR3 length: 14 residues. Germline V lookup: CDR1 MNHNS, CDR2 SASEGT. V lost 7 bases and J lost 1, with 11 bases in between. Here the CDR3 DNA reads TGTGCCAGCAAAGGGGTCAGGAGCAATCAGCCCCAGCATTTT. Amino acid sequence: CASKGVRSNQPQHF.

The V gene is TRBV29-1, the J gene TRBJ1-5; D may be TRBD1 (5 bases). CDR1 SQVTM and CDR2 ANQGSEA come from the germline V gene. V was cut by 7 bases and J by 0 bases, with 16 bases left in between. This CDR3 region has 15 residues. The CDR3 loop is CSAAGVGDSNQPQHF. As DNA, the CDR3 is TGCAGCGCTGCCGGGGTAGGGGATAGCAATCAGCCCCAGCATTTT.

The chain uses TRBV29-1 and TRBJ2-5, with D possibly being TRBD1 or TRBD2 (6 bases each). The ends were cut back, 6 bases at V and 2 bases at J, with 13 bases in the middle. Per germline, CDR1 SQVTM and CDR2 ANQGSEA. This CDR3 has 13 residues. In DNA, the CDR3 is TGCAGCGTCGGAGGGGGGCTTCAAGAGACCCAGTACTTC. It is translated as CSVGGGLQETQYF.

Only one count was recorded for this clone. This sequence joins TRBV10-1 and TRBJ1-1; 7 bases are a match to TRBD1. Germline V gives CDR1 WNHNN, CDR2 SYGVQD (reference sequence). The CDR3 consists of 13 residues. With V trimmed by 2 bases and J by 7 bases, 4 bases remained unmatched. CDR3 sequence: CASSEQQGNEAFF. The CDR3 DNA is TGCGCCAGCAGTGAGCAACAGGGGAATGAAGCTTTCTTT.

The genes are TRBV4-2 and TRBJ2-5, with a tentative D call TRBD2 (6 bases). Germline CDR1 is LGHNA and CDR2 is YNFKEQ. Between the trimmed V and J ends, which lost 2 bases and 0 bases, there was a span of 10 bases. The CDR3 has 15 amino acids. The CDR3 nucleotides read TGTGCCAGCAGCCAATATCAGCGGGACCAAGAGACCCAGTACTTC. It is translated as CASSQYQRDQETQYF.

The gene calls are TRBV7-9 and TRBJ2-5; D uncertain. The V end lost 1 base, the J end lost 3 bases, and 6 bases lay between the germline ends. The V gene's germline CDR1 is SEHNR and CDR2 FQNEAQ (reference sequence). The CDR3 runs to 13 residues. The CDR3 sequence: CASSLVLKETQYF. The CDR3 DNA sequence: TGTGCCAGCAGCTTAGTGCTAAAAGAGACCCAGTACTTC.

This chain uses TRBV5-6 with TRBJ2-1, with 10 bases identical to TRBD1. The CDR3 is 15 amino acids. Germline lookup yields CDR1 SGHDT and CDR2 YYEEEE. After removal of 3 bases from V and 5 bases from J, the junction contained 5 bases not matched to a gene. CDR3 in amino acids: CASSWTGGTNNEQFF. CDR3 sequence (DNA): TGTGCCAGCAGCTGGACAGGGGGGACAAACAATGAGCAGTTCTTC.

This chain links TRBV18 with TRBJ1-3, with a tentative D call TRBD1 (6 bases). The germline V gene encodes CDR1 KGHSH and CDR2 LQKENI. The CDR3 consists of 15 residues. Trimming shortened V by 3 bases and J by 2 bases, and 11 bases separated the two germline ends. As DNA, the CDR3 is TGTGCCAGCTCACCTGTCCGGGGGCCTGGAAACACCATATATTTT. Translated, it gives CASSPVRGPGNTIYF.

Remarks on this clone: One end of the junction does not line up with germline, which may come from a read error. This chain links TRBV7-9 with TRBJ1-2; tentative D call: TRBD1 (5 bases). Germline loops: CDR1 SEHNR, CDR2 FQNEAQ (reference sequence). The CDR3 spans 11 residues. The CDR3 bases are TGTGCCAGCAGCACAGATGGGACCCAGAACTTC. Translating gives CASSTDGTQNF.

The chain recombines TRBV11-2 with TRBJ1-5; D not certain. Looked up from germline, CDR1 is SGHAT and CDR2 is FQNNGV. This CDR3 spans 13 amino acids. The V and J ends lost 5 bases and 2 bases respectively, with 7 bases between them. The CDR3 loop reads CASSPWGNQPQHF. The CDR3 nucleotides are TGTGCCAGCAGCCCCTGGGGCAATCAGCCCCAGCATTTT.

The chain is built from TRBV7-6 and TRBJ2-1, with 10 bases lining up with TRBD2. V lost 2 bases to trimming and J lost 8 bases; unmatched junction nucleotides: 3. The germline gives CDR1 SGHVS, CDR2 FNYEAQ. The CDR3 runs to 14 residues. DNA of the CDR3: TGTGCCAGCAGCTTAAGCGGGGGGGCCTATGAGCAGTTCTTC. It encodes CASSLSGGAYEQFF.

The V and J genes are TRBV6-6 and TRBJ2-7; D possibly corresponds to TRBD2 (5 bases). CDR3 length: 14 residues. Trimming cost V 3 bases and J 6 bases, with 15 bases left between them. The germline gives CDR1 MNHNY, CDR2 SVGAGI (reference sequence). CDR3 protein: CASSYGLAITEQYF. CDR3 coding DNA: TGTGCCAGCAGTTATGGTCTAGCAATCACCGAGCAGTACTTC.

This clone was seen a few times. The chain has TRBV5-1 and TRBJ1-1; the D is unclear. This CDR3 is 13 amino acids long. V lost 4 bases to trimming and J lost 4 bases, with 11 bases between them. Germline assignment: CDR1 SGHRS and CDR2 YFSETQ. The CDR3 DNA is TGCGCCAGCAGCGCAGAATTGCGCACTGAAGCTTTCTTT. The encoded protein is CASSAELRTEAFF.

The genes are TRBV5-1 and TRBJ1-2; the D is unclear. The germline V gene has CDR1 SGHRS and CDR2 YFSETQ. This CDR3 has 13 residues. The V end lost 0 bases, the J end lost 4 bases, and 7 bases lay between the germline ends. For the CDR3, the DNA is TGCGCCAGCAGCTTGGAGGATGTCTATGGCTACACCTTC. The encoded protein is CASSLEDVYGYTF.

This clone turned up a few times. CDR3 DNA: TGTGCCAGCAGTCCCCGGACAGGACTACCCTACGAGCAGTACTTC. Its translation is CASSPRTGLPYEQYF. V usage is TRBV6-5 and J usage is TRBJ2-7; a weak D match, TRBD1 (7 bases). Between the trimmed V and J ends, which lost 5 bases and 2 bases, there was a span of 16 bases. Germline V gene data show CDR1 as MNHEY and CDR2 as SVGAGI. The CDR3 is 15 residues long.

The chain uses TRBV30 and TRBJ1-5, with TRBD1 matching over 8 bases. CDR3 size: 15 residues. J was trimmed by 2 bases and V by 4 bases; bases with no gene match: 7. Germline-derived CDR1 and CDR2 are GTSNPN and SVGIG (reference sequence). CDR3 in DNA: TGTGCCTGGAATCAGGGGGCAGGGGGCAATCAGCCCCAGCATTTT. This translates into CAWNQGAGGNQPQHF.

This chain uses TRBV9 with TRBJ2-5, with D maybe TRBD2 (7 bases). The V end lost 0 bases, the J end lost 7 bases, and 16 bases lay between the germline ends. In germline, CDR1 is SGDLS, CDR2 YYNGEE. The CDR3 is 15 residues long. The CDR3 DNA reads TGTGCCAGCAGCGTAGGCGGCGGGGGCCCCGGGACCCAGTACTTC. Its protein is CASSVGGGGPGTQYF.

Sample share makes this clone medium-sized. The CDR3 DNA is TGCGCCAGCAGAGCTCCCCTAGACAGGGTGGACACTGAAGCTTTCTTT. The encoded protein is CASRAPLDRVDTEAFF. V usage is TRBV5-1 and J usage is TRBJ1-1; 7 positions match TRBD1. CDR3 length: 16 amino acids. Trimming removed 5 bases from V and 3 bases from J; junction bases left unmatched: 13. The V gene's germline CDR1 is SGHRS and CDR2 YFSETQ. Filled out from reference TRBV5-1 and TRBJ1-1, the complete variable domain reads KAGVTQTPRYLIKTRGQQVTLSCSPISGHRSVSWYQQTPGQGLQFLFEYFSETQRNKGNFPGRFSGRQFSNSRSEMNVSTLELGDSALYLCASRAPLDRVDTEAFFGQGTRLTVV.

The chain employs TRBV19 and TRBJ2-1; D not certain. CDR3 length: 14 residues. Per the germline V gene, CDR1 is LNHDA and CDR2 is SQIVND (reference sequence). The V gene lost 2 bases and the J gene lost 2 bases, with 7 bases spanning the gap. The CDR3 sequence is CASSIRLTYNEQFF. The CDR3, as DNA: TGTGCCAGTAGTATAAGACTTACCTACAATGAGCAGTTCTTC.

The CDR3 sequence: CATSAGLAEVSYEQYF. In DNA, the CDR3 is TGTGCCACCAGCGCGGGACTAGCGGAAGTCTCCTACGAGCAGTACTTC. V gene TRBV15 combines with J gene TRBJ2-7; 11 bases fit TRBD2. With 5 bases clipped from V and 0 bases from J, the junction kept 6 bases outside the gene matches. The germline CDR1 and CDR2 sequences are LNHNV and YYDKDF (reference sequence). The CDR3 consists of 16 residues.

The chain couples TRBV5-4 to TRBJ2-3, with D perhaps TRBD2 (6 bases). There are 15 residues in the CDR3. Trimming left V 5 bases short and J 5 bases short, with 18 bases between. Germline V gene lookup returns CDR1 SGHNT and CDR2 YYREEE (reference sequence). The CDR3 coding sequence is TGTGCCAGCAGTTCCGGAGGGGCCGGGAGAGATACGCAGTATTTT. Translating gives CASSSGGAGRDTQYF.

This chain uses TRBV20-1 with TRBJ1-2, with D hard to call. The CDR3 covers 11 residues. V lost 3 bases and J lost 7, with 9 bases in between. In germline, CDR1 is DFQATT, CDR2 SNEGSKA (reference sequence). CDR3 bases: TGCAGTGCTAGCGCAAGCTTTGGCTACACCTTC. This encodes CSASASFGYTF.

The chain employs TRBV2 and TRBJ2-4; TRBD2 aligns across 7 bases. Germline V lookup: CDR1 SNHLY, CDR2 FYNNEI. The junction had 10 bases not matched to a gene; V was cut back by 5 bases and J by 9 bases. This CDR3 is 14 amino acids long. CDR3 amino acids: CASSPGLVQLIQYF. The DNA for the CDR3 is TGTGCCAGCAGTCCCGGACTAGTTCAGCTCATTCAGTACTTC.

The V call is TRBV14, the J call TRBJ1-3, with D uncertain. Trimming stripped 0 bases from V and 0 bases from J, with 15 bases between. CDR3 length: 18 residues. The germline V gene has CDR1 SGHDN and CDR2 FVKESK. CDR3 sequence (DNA): TGTGCCAGCAGCCAAGACCGTGGGGTCTGGAGCTCTGGAAACACCATATATTTT. As protein: CASSQDRGVWSSGNTIYF.